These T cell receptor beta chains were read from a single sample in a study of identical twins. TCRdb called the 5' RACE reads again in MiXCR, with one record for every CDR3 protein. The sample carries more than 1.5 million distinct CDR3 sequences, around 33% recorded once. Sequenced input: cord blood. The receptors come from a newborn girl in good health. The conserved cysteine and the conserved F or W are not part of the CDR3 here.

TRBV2,ASSEGWQSSYEQY
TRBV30,AWRQNYGYT
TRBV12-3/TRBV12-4,ASSFFAGASYEQY
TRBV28,ASRNLGTGPNTGELF
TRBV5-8,ASSLVQGWGTDTQY
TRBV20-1,SAGVSSRDRDRNGKLF
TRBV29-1,SVRSGGTGELF
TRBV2,ASSERWDRGLFGEQY
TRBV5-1,ASSLVGTGASYQQY
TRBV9,ASSVEQGSNEKLF
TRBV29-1,SVEQFSGANVLT
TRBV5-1,ASSLGLAGGTDTRY
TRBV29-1,SGKRGGFSTDTQY
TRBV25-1,ASSDGPTRGEKLF
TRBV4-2,ASSSKSDTLNQPQH
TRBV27,ASSRVPGDTQY
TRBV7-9,ASSLGDRYHGYT
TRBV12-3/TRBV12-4,ASSVRGPSYNEQF
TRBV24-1,ATSEIEPQETQY
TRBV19,ASSRGQGFYEQF
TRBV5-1,ASSFFGKDYGYT
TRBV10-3,AISKQTSGTSDTQY
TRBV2,ASSEVGALLAKNIQY
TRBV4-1,ASSHLWKRDPSYEQY
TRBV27,ASSFGSGGNYGYT
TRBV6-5,ASSRGSYSNQPQH
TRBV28,ASSLYKGIAGSYNEQF
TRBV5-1,ASSFLQGRRTEAF
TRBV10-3,AISKGKSYNEQF
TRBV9,ASSSEGQGCSYEQY
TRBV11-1,ASSGQSPEAF
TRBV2,ASSEVAGLYSYT
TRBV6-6,AWNGRDTEAF
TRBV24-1,ATSDSLDNSPLH
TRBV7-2,ASSLVPAGLTGELF
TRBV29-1,SVKRGLGGYT
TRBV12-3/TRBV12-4,ASSFSPKDIQY
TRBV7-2,ASSLAYTDTQY
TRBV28,ASSLLYRTYEQY
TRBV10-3,AISVGDSNNSPPH
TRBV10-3,AISGTSGMGEKLF